A single sample is the source of the 19 T cell receptor beta chains below, sequenced in a study of T cell responses to AZD1222 COVID-19 vaccine. Assay: immunoSEQ multiplex PCR; the TCRdb copy retains only in-frame clones and omits some. The sample includes roughly 120,000 clones, about 86% of them seen just once. The material sequenced was peripheral blood, taken 28 days after the second AZD1222 dose. The receptor source for this set is an adult who received the AZD1222 COVID-19 vaccine.

V and J are TRBV30 and TRBJ2-3; D gene unclear. Trimming left V 5 bases short and J 0 bases short, with 9 bases between. Germline V gene data show CDR1 as GTSNPN and CDR2 as SVGIG (reference sequence). The CDR3 is 13 amino acids. CDR3 DNA: TGTGCCTGGTCAGAGTCTAGCACAGATACGCAGTATTTT. It yields the protein CAWSESSTDTQYF.

The chain has TRBV9 and TRBJ1-6, with 7 bases that match TRBD1. This CDR3 is built from 15 residues. The V segment lost 2 bases and the J segment 6 bases; nucleotides outside the gene matches: 5. Looked up from germline, CDR1 is SGDLS and CDR2 is YYNGEE. The CDR3 is CASSVDRVTNSPLHF. The CDR3 DNA is TGTGCCAGCAGCGTCGACAGGGTCACTAATTCACCCCTCCACTTT.

V is TRBV27 and J is TRBJ2-2; 10 nucleotides align to TRBD1. With V trimmed by 5 bases and J by 7 bases, 4 bases remained unmatched. Germline V gene data show CDR1 as MNHEY and CDR2 as SMNVEV (reference sequence). The length of the CDR3 is 14 residues. The CDR3 reads CASSRDRGSGELFF. CDR3 nucleotides: TGTGCCAGCAGTCGGGACAGGGGAAGCGGGGAGCTGTTTTTT.

This clone came up a few times. The chain has TRBV30 and TRBJ2-1; 7 bases agree with TRBD2. The CDR3 totals 14 residues. Germline lookup yields CDR1 GTSNPN and CDR2 SVGIG (reference sequence). CDR3 nucleotides: TGTGCTGTAGAGTCCGGGACTACCTACAATGAGCAGTTCTTC. Encoded protein: CAVESGTTYNEQFF.

The chain uses TRBV4-1 and TRBJ2-7, with TRBD1 as a possible D gene (5 bases). Trimming took 4 bases from V and 2 from J, leaving 15 bases between them. Germline CDR1 MGHRA, CDR2 YSYEKL. The CDR3 consists of 15 residues. The CDR3 here is CASSPSYDSTYEQYF. In DNA, the CDR3 is TGCGCCAGCAGCCCTTCTTATGACAGCACCTACGAGCAGTACTTC.

The J gene is TRBJ2-1, the V gene TRBV12-3 or TRBV12-4; 8 bases are a match to TRBD2. CDR3 length: 13 residues. The V and J ends lost 7 bases and 6 bases, in that order; junction bases with no gene match: 5. This CDR3 is CASTDTSGNEQFF. DNA of the CDR3: TGTGCCAGCACCGACACTAGCGGCAATGAGCAGTTCTTC.

This chain uses TRBV25-1 with TRBJ2-2; D is unclear. Per the germline V gene, CDR1 is MGHDK and CDR2 is SYGVNS. V lost 10 bases and J lost 4, with 10 bases in between. CDR3 length equals 12 residues. The CDR3 region has the DNA TGTGCCATCGGCCCACCCACCGGGGAGCTGTTTTTT. Its translation: CAIGPPTGELFF.

The chain combines TRBV5-5 with TRBJ2-2, with 8 bases lining up with TRBD2. This CDR3 spans 16 amino acids. Germline CDR1 SGHKS, CDR2 YYEKEE (reference sequence). Losses at the gene ends were 2 bases for V and 3 bases for J; bases not matched to a gene: 6. The CDR3 nucleotides are TGTGCCAGCAGCTTCCAAGCGGGGGTGTACACCGGGGAGCTGTTTTTT. This codes for CASSFQAGVYTGELFF.

The chain uses TRBV19 and TRBJ1-5; weak D call: TRBD1 (5 bases). The CDR3 runs 14 residues. CDR1 is LNHDA, CDR2 SQIVND, per germline (reference sequence). Trimming removed 3 bases from V and 3 bases from J, with 9 bases in between. CDR3 residues: CASSMGQVNQPQHF. The CDR3 region has the DNA TGTGCCAGTAGTATGGGGCAGGTCAATCAGCCCCAGCATTTT.

V is TRBV6-2 or TRBV6-3 and J is TRBJ2-7; 9 positions agree with TRBD1. The CDR3 is made up of 15 amino acids. The germline V gene has CDR1 MNHEY and CDR2 SVGEGT. V gave up 2 bases and J gave up 0 bases; unmatched junction bases: 2. CDR3: CASSYPDRGSYEQYF. DNA of the CDR3: TGTGCCAGCAGTTACCCGGACAGGGGCTCCTACGAGCAGTACTTC.

This chain connects TRBV5-1 to TRBJ2-1; D perhaps matches TRBD2 (6 bases). Germline loops: CDR1 SGHRS, CDR2 YFSETQ. CDR3 length equals 16 residues. Between the trimmed V and J ends, which lost 0 bases and 0 bases, there was a span of 10 bases. This chain's CDR3 is CASSLGLGSSYNEQFF. CDR3 sequence (DNA): TGCGCCAGCAGCTTGGGACTAGGGAGCTCCTACAATGAGCAGTTCTTC.

V gene TRBV24-1 combines with J gene TRBJ2-3; no clear D. The germline gives CDR1 KGHDR, CDR2 SFDVKD. There are 16 residues in the CDR3. V dropped 0 bases and J dropped 3 bases, with 12 bases sitting between them. For the CDR3, the DNA is TGTGCCACCAGTGATTTGGGGGTGAGTGGGACAGATACGCAGTATTTT. This gives the protein CATSDLGVSGTDTQYF.

CDR3 amino acids: CAWSLNFVGPTGYGYTF. The CDR3, as DNA: TGTGCCTGGAGTCTAAATTTTGTGGGCCCCACTGGCTATGGCTACACCTTC. This rearrangement joins TRBV30 to TRBJ1-2, with D hard to call. Trimming left V 2 bases short and J 4 bases short, with 23 bases between. Germline loops: CDR1 GTSNPN, CDR2 SVGIG (reference sequence). The CDR3 loop spans 17 amino acids.

The chain employs TRBV2 and TRBJ1-5; tentatively, D is TRBD1 (5 bases). Trimming took 5 bases from V and 6 from J, leaving 14 bases between them. Per germline, CDR1 SNHLY and CDR2 FYNNEI. The CDR3 spans 14 residues. The CDR3 bases are TGTGCCAGCAGTAAAGGAGGGACGCGTCAGCCCCAGCATTTT. Residues: CASSKGGTRQPQHF.

This clone appeared once. The genes are TRBV5-4 and TRBJ2-3; 8 nucleotides match TRBD2. Trimming at V came to 4 bases and at J to 6 bases, leaving 13 bases not matched to a gene. CDR3 size: 16 residues. Germline CDR1 and CDR2: SGHNT and YYREEE (reference sequence). The CDR3 DNA is TGTGCCAGCAGCACCGGCGGGGGGCCCTCCGGGGATACGCAGTATTTT. This sequence encodes CASSTGGGPSGDTQYF.

The J gene is TRBJ1-1, the V gene TRBV5-1; D uncertain. Trimming left V 0 bases short and J 8 bases short, with 11 bases between. Germline values: CDR1 SGHRS, CDR2 YFSETQ. This CDR3 has 13 amino acids. The CDR3 region has the DNA TGCGCCAGCAGCTTGGAACCCCCGAGGGAAGCTTTCTTT. It is translated as CASSLEPPREAFF.

The chain uses TRBV7-3 and TRBJ2-7; perhaps TRBD2 as D (6 bases). The CDR3 is 14 residues long. Trimming pared 6 bases from V and 3 bases from J, leaving 15 bases between. Germline-derived CDR1 and CDR2 are SGHTA and FQGTGA. CDR3 DNA: TGTGCCAGCAGGAAACCGGGACTTGGCTACGAGCAGTACTTC. Residues: CASRKPGLGYEQYF.

The CDR3 region has the DNA TGTGCCAGCAGCGTAGGAGGCGGGGAGCTGTTTTTT. Its protein product is CASSVGGGELFF. The chain combines TRBV9 with TRBJ2-2; D is undetermined. V lost 0 bases and J lost 7, with 4 bases in between. This CDR3 region has 12 residues. Germline V gives CDR1 SGDLS, CDR2 YYNGEE.

The V call is TRBV6-2 or TRBV6-3, the J call TRBJ2-5, with D tentatively TRBD1 (5 bases). Germline-derived CDR1 and CDR2 are MNHEY and SVGEGT. V was cut by 4 bases and J by 5 bases, with 14 bases left in between. The CDR3 extends over 14 amino acids. CDR3 in DNA: TGTGCCAGCAGTTTAGGGGATATTGCGGAGACCCAGTACTTC. Its translation is CASSLGDIAETQYF.